This TCR beta chain was sequenced in a study of blood T cell repertoires in COVID-19. Across the whole study: Italy, Spain and the United States were the sources of the convalescent and acute COVID-19 samples. From T cells, B-cell-depleted T cells, or PBMCs came the material, which was cDNA or gDNA.

Recruited during active infection, patients (from Seattle) were subsequently followed longitudinally. Original processing methods: The assay estimated nucleated cells by amplifying reference gene primers. Only in-frame clones appear in the TCRdb table, and some are missing; sequencing was by immunoSEQ multiplex PCR. V and J calls plus clone size are reproduced from that table; the DNA served to infer D and trimming. The repertoire includes 250,000 or so clones, approximately 91% of them detected once, and more than 0.65% sits in the top ten. V trimming: 3 bases; J trimming: 5 bases; junction bases outside the gene matches: 8. Germline V gene lookup returns CDR1 SGHRS and CDR2 YFSETQ. The CDR3 runs 16 residues. This clone was counted a single time.

The receptor was derived from a man aged 25 to 45 with COVID-19, enrolled during active disease. The sequencing sample was made of peripheral blood. This chain links TRBV5-1 with TRBJ2-3, with TRBD2 identical over 11 bases. CDR3 nucleotide sequence: TGCGCCAGCAGCTCGCTGACTAGCGGGGAGGGAGATACGCAGTATTTT. Its protein product is CASSSLTSGEGDTQYF.